This TCR beta chain was recorded in a study of immune heterogeneity within non-small cell lung tumors. General study results and limits: The repertoire of each individual patient held high-frequency T-cell receptor beta clonotypes that were largely distinct from those of other patients. Local T-cell clonality was recorded as moderately but significantly correlated with local tumor mutational burden, with R roughly 0.35. Each patient's tumor sites shared recurring identical dominant CDR3 beta clonotypes, and individual sites also carried their own high-frequency clones.

A remark on this clonotype: The antigen is not known. A single base separates this from a much larger clone, so it may be a read error.

The template consisted of bulk tumor genomic DNA, with roughly 0.55 ug used per sample. Biopsies that were spaced far apart were taken, several per primary tumor, during surgery. Patients went through curative surgery, and their non-small cell lung cancer was untreated and newly diagnosed. Those donating were patients (newly diagnosed with non-small cell lung cancer) who were having surgery with curative intent. Multiplex PCR (32 V and 13 J primers) was used to amplify the TCR beta CDR3. A single record per CDR3 protein comes from TCRdb applying MiXCR to the multiplex PCR reads. The sample has 14,000 or so distinct CDR3 sequences; roughly 29% are singletons. Germline CDR1 reads SGHRS; CDR2 reads YFSETQ. This CDR3 region has 16 residues. Between the trimmed V and J ends, which lost 3 bases and 4 bases, there was a span of 16 bases.

Material for sequencing was lung tumor tissue. The sequence was collected from a man aged 40-49 years with non-small cell lung cancer. The rearrangement links TRBV5-1 to TRBJ1-4; tentative D call: TRBD1 (5 bases). CDR3 bases: TGCGCCAGCAGCTCGCGTCGGAGGGGAAATAATGAAAAACTGTTTTTT. Its protein is CASSSRRRGNNEKLFF.